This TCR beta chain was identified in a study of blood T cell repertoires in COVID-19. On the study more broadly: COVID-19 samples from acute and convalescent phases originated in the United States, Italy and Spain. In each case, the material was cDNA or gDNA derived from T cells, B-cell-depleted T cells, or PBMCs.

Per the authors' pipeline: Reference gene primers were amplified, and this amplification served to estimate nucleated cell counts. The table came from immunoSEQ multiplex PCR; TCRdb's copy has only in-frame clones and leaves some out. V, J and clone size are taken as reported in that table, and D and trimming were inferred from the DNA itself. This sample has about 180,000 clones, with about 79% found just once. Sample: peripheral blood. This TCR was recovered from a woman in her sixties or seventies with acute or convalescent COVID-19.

Here the CDR3 reads CASSPPGLPTDTQYF. The CDR3 bases are TGTGCCAGCAGCCCTCCGGGACTTCCTACAGATACGCAGTATTTT. The J gene is TRBJ2-3, the V gene TRBV3-1 (or the pseudogene TRBV3-2); D possibly corresponds to TRBD2 (6 bases). The CDR3 runs to 15 residues. Germline V CDR1 and CDR2: LGHDT, YNNKEL (reference sequence). The V end lost 4 bases, the J end lost 3 bases, and 14 bases lay between the germline ends.